This T cell receptor beta chain came from a study of molecular identifiers for immune sequencing clone quantification. TCRdb recomputed calls from the PCR reads with MiXCR, one row per CDR3 protein. The table has 600,000 to 650,000 distinct CDR3 sequences, nearly 20% seen once. The V gene's germline CDR1 is LGHNA and CDR2 YSLEER. This CDR3 is built from 15 residues. The V gene end was trimmed by 5 bases and the J gene end by 1 base; junction bases not matched to a gene: 3. This clonotype was observed many times. The clonotype originates from a human donor in good health. Some libraries in this study had Jurkat cell RNA spiked in. The sequenced material came from naive CD8+ T cells from blood, with Jurkat cell RNA spiked in. The subset: FACS-sorted CD8+CD4-CCR7+CD45RA+ naive T cells. The chain links TRBV4-3 to TRBJ2-3; 10 bases match TRBD2. This CDR3 is CASSDGTSGTDTQYF. In DNA form, the CDR3 reads TGCGCCAGCAGCGATGGGACTAGCGGCACAGATACGCAGTATTTT.